This passage covers 28 T cell receptor beta chains from one sample sequenced in a study of T cell responses to AZD1222 COVID-19 vaccine. Some clones are missing from TCRdb's copy, which holds only in-frame ones; the method was immunoSEQ multiplex PCR. The profile shows 95,000 to 100,000 clones, 70% to 85% of them singletons. The sequencing here drew on peripheral blood, taken 28 days after the second AZD1222 dose. These receptors all come from an adult who received the AZD1222 COVID-19 vaccine.

CDR3 sequence: CATSKRDSTDTQYF. Here the CDR3 DNA reads TGTGCCACCAGTAAACGGGATAGCACAGATACGCAGTATTTT. This chain links TRBV24-1 with TRBJ2-3, with D tentatively TRBD2 (5 bases). Trimming took off 6 bases at V and 0 bases at J, with 9 bases between the two ends. CDR3 length: 14 residues. Germline values: CDR1 KGHDR, CDR2 SFDVKD.

This chain connects TRBV6-5 to TRBJ2-7; 11 nucleotides match TRBD2. Germline values: CDR1 MNHEY, CDR2 SVGAGI. The junction had 7 bases not matched to a gene; V was cut back by 3 bases and J by 6 bases. The CDR3 extends over 15 amino acids. The chain's CDR3 is CASSYSGGVPTEQYF. CDR3 DNA sequence: TGTGCCAGCAGTTATAGCGGGGGGGTCCCTACCGAGCAGTACTTC.

The J gene is TRBJ2-7, the V gene TRBV7-2, with TRBD2 as a possible D gene (7 bases). Germline CDR1 and CDR2: SGHTA and FQGNSA. This CDR3 is built from 18 residues. Trimming stripped 2 bases from V and 4 bases from J, with 24 bases between. CDR3 nucleotide sequence: TGTGCCAGCAGCTTAAGTTCGCAGGCGGGGGCCGGGGGGTACGAGCAGTACTTC. This codes for CASSLSSQAGAGGYEQYF.

As for this clone: At one boundary the junction diverges from the germline segment, which might be a read error. This chain uses TRBV7-2 with TRBJ1-1; D might be TRBD1 (5 bases). This CDR3 has 14 amino acids. The germline gives CDR1 SGHTA, CDR2 FQGNSA. CDR3 loop: CASSPPGGYTETFF. In DNA form, the CDR3 reads TGTGCCAGCAGCCCACCCGGGGGTTACACTGAAACTTTCTTT.

This clone was counted only a few times. The chain is built from TRBV19 and TRBJ1-5, with 7 bases matching TRBD1. Germline trimming cut 7 bases from V and 5 bases from J; bases unmatched to any gene: 5. The CDR3 has 13 amino acids. CDR1 and CDR2 from the germline V gene are LNHDA and SQIVND (reference sequence). The CDR3 is CASTTGQYQPQHF. CDR3 DNA: TGTGCCAGTACGACAGGGCAATATCAGCCCCAGCATTTT.

The J gene is TRBJ2-7, the V gene TRBV21-1; TRBD1 reflects the table's D call only, with no check against the DNA. TRBV21-1 is an annotated pseudogene. The CDR3 length is 14 residues. The CDR3 DNA follows: TGTGCCAGCGGGGAAAGGGGGATCCCCTACGAGCAGTACTTC. Translating it yields CASGERGIPYEQYF.

This clone occurred a few times. V and J are TRBV10-1 and TRBJ2-1, with D hard to call. This CDR3 contains 12 residues. In germline, CDR1 is WNHNN, CDR2 SYGVQD (reference sequence). The V and J ends lost 7 bases and 3 bases respectively, with 7 bases between them. The CDR3: CASTYYYNEQFF. The CDR3 nucleotides read TGCGCCAGCACGTATTACTACAATGAGCAGTTCTTC.

This sequence joins TRBV5-1 and TRBJ1-1; D ambiguous. The CDR3 has 13 residues. The germline V and J ends were trimmed by 0 bases and 2 bases, with 5 bases remaining between them. Looked up from germline, CDR1 is SGHRS and CDR2 is YFSETQ. CDR3 sequence: CASSLDSNTEAFF. In DNA, the CDR3 is TGCGCCAGCAGCTTGGACAGTAACACTGAAGCTTTCTTT.

For the CDR3, the DNA is TGCAGCGTTGAATGGTACGAGCAGTACTTC. It is translated as CSVEWYEQYF. The J gene is TRBJ2-7, the V gene TRBV29-1; no reliable D call. This CDR3 has 10 residues. Per germline, CDR1 SQVTM and CDR2 ANQGSEA. V shed 2 bases and J shed 4 bases, with 3 bases lying between them.

The chain recombines TRBV27 with TRBJ2-7; TRBD2 matches at 9 bases. Germline assignment: CDR1 MNHEY and CDR2 SMNVEV (reference sequence). V was pared by 6 bases and J by 9 bases, with 9 bases of the junction left unmatched. The CDR3 covers 13 residues. The CDR3 DNA is TGTGCCAGCAGGCCCTCTCTAGCGGGAAGGCAGTACTTC. It encodes CASRPSLAGRQYF.

The chain couples TRBV6-5 to TRBJ2-3, with a weak D call TRBD2 (6 bases). This CDR3 comprises 15 residues. Germline V gives CDR1 MNHEY, CDR2 SVGAGI. Trimming stripped 7 bases from V and 0 bases from J, with 14 bases between. The CDR3 protein is CASKIGRGSTDTQYF. CDR3 nucleotide sequence: TGTGCCAGCAAGATAGGGCGGGGAAGCACAGATACGCAGTATTTT.

This clone showed up just once. The DNA of the CDR3 is TGTGCCAGCAGTGAAGGGACGCACAGCTTTGGAAAACTGTTTTTT. It codes for CASSEGTHSFGKLFF. This chain uses TRBV2 with TRBJ1-4; D call uncertain. Germline V gene lookup returns CDR1 SNHLY and CDR2 FYNNEI. The CDR3 runs 15 residues. V was pared by 1 base and J by 10 bases, with 16 bases between.

V gene TRBV4-1 combines with J gene TRBJ2-1, with 8 bases fitting TRBD2. Germline lookup yields CDR1 MGHRA and CDR2 YSYEKL. With V trimmed by 3 bases and J by 8 bases, 12 bases remained unmatched. The CDR3 sequence is 16 residues long. CDR3 sequence: CASSQQLAATFHEQFF. In DNA, the CDR3 is TGCGCCAGCAGCCAGCAACTAGCGGCTACCTTTCATGAGCAGTTCTTC.

The V and J genes are TRBV6-1 and TRBJ1-6; D is uncertain. Trimming removed 2 bases from V and 8 bases from J, with 16 bases in between. There are 16 residues in the CDR3. Germline assignment: CDR1 MNHNS and CDR2 SASEGT. For the CDR3, the DNA is TGTGCCAGCAGTGAAATAGGGTACAGCCGGTATTCACCCCTCCACTTT. Translation gives CASSEIGYSRYSPLHF.

This rearrangement joins TRBV6-5 to TRBJ2-5; 8 bases fit TRBD2. CDR1 is MNHEY and CDR2 is SVGAGI in the germline V gene. Unmatched junction bases numbered 10, after V lost 9 bases and J lost 4 bases. The CDR3 spans 14 residues. This CDR3 reads CASLADAGGETQYF. For the CDR3, the DNA is TGTGCCAGTTTAGCGGATGCGGGAGGAGAGACCCAGTACTTC.

This clone was observed a handful of times. The J gene is TRBJ1-6, the V gene TRBV6-5; no firm D call. The CDR3 loop spans 15 amino acids. V was shortened by 3 bases and J by 4 bases, with 10 bases between the two germline ends. CDR1 and CDR2 from the germline V gene are MNHEY and SVGAGI. CDR3 residues: CASSYGLEYNSPLHF. The CDR3, as DNA: TGTGCCAGCAGTTATGGTCTAGAGTATAATTCACCCCTCCACTTT.

This rearrangement joins TRBV18 to TRBJ1-1; D is ambiguous. CDR3 size: 13 residues. Deletions cut 3 bases from V and 4 bases from J, with 9 bases between. Germline lookup yields CDR1 KGHSH and CDR2 LQKENI. CDR3 DNA: TGTGCCAGCTCACCGGGGATAGGCACTGAAGCTTTCTTT. Its protein is CASSPGIGTEAFF.

The CDR3 sequence: CASSLPESRAGRDEQFF. CDR3 sequence (DNA): TGTGCCAGCAGCTTACCTGAATCGCGAGCGGGACGTGATGAGCAGTTCTTC. The chain is built from TRBV7-9 and TRBJ2-1, with 7 bases that match TRBD2. The CDR3 consists of 17 residues. With V trimmed by 2 bases and J by 8 bases, 15 bases remained unmatched. CDR1 and CDR2 from the germline V gene are SEHNR and FQNEAQ (reference sequence).

The chain has TRBV29-1 and TRBJ1-3; TRBD1 might be the D (5 bases). CDR3 length: 12 amino acids. Germline V CDR1 and CDR2: SQVTM, ANQGSEA. Deletions cut 5 bases from V and 3 bases from J, with 8 bases between. CDR3 loop: CSVRDVGNTIYF. CDR3 DNA sequence: TGCAGCGTTCGGGACGTTGGAAACACCATATATTTT.

The chain is built from TRBV19 and TRBJ2-1; D is unresolved. Germline-derived CDR1 and CDR2 are LNHDA and SQIVND (reference sequence). V was cut by 6 bases and J by 6 bases, with 6 bases left in between. The CDR3 is 11 amino acids. The CDR3 nucleotides are TGTGCCAGTAGAACGGGCAATGAGCAGTTCTTC. It yields the protein CASRTGNEQFF.

This chain connects TRBV7-2 to TRBJ2-1; tentative D call: TRBD1 (5 bases). CDR3 length: 17 residues. Trimming took off 3 bases at V and 2 bases at J, with 17 bases between the two ends. CDR1 is SGHTA and CDR2 is FQGNSA in the germline V gene. CDR3 amino acids: CASSFAWNRQAYNEQFF. Written as DNA, the CDR3 is TGTGCCAGCAGCTTCGCCTGGAACAGGCAGGCCTACAATGAGCAGTTCTTC.

The chain recombines TRBV4-3 with TRBJ2-2; TRBD2 aligns across 13 bases. The ends lost 4 bases at V and 1 base at J; junction bases unmatched: 0. CDR1 and CDR2 from the germline V gene are LGHNA and YSLEER. This CDR3 has 16 amino acids. The CDR3 sequence is CASSRLAGGNTGELFF. DNA of the CDR3: TGCGCCAGCAGCCGACTAGCGGGAGGGAACACCGGGGAGCTGTTTTTT.

This rearrangement joins TRBV29-1 to TRBJ2-1, with TRBD2 as a possible D gene (6 bases). CDR1 SQVTM and CDR2 ANQGSEA come from the germline V gene. The germline V and J ends were trimmed by 6 bases and 10 bases, with 13 bases remaining between them. CDR3 size: 11 residues. This chain's CDR3 is CSVRGLEEQFF. CDR3 in DNA: TGCAGCGTCCGGGGACTTGAGGAGCAGTTCTTC.

The chain links TRBV28 to TRBJ2-1; the match to TRBD2 covers 7 bases. The CDR3 covers 14 residues. The germline V gene has CDR1 MDHEN and CDR2 SYDVKM. V lost 5 bases and J lost 11; bases outside the gene matches: 12. CDR3 sequence reads: CASSTGTTLRKQFF. The CDR3 DNA follows: TGTGCCAGCAGTACCGGGACTACCCTTAGAAAGCAGTTCTTC.

This clone was seen only once. The chain recombines TRBV20-1 with TRBJ2-7; D unclear. V was trimmed by 5 bases and J by 1 base, leaving 6 bases between them. Germline V CDR1 and CDR2: DFQATT, SNEGSKA (reference sequence). CDR3 length: 11 amino acids. CDR3 region: CSAGSSYEQYF. For the CDR3, the DNA is TGCAGTGCTGGCAGTTCCTACGAGCAGTACTTC.

The chain carries TRBV6-1 and TRBJ2-6; no definite D call. The ends were cut back, 1 base at V and 0 bases at J, with 4 bases in the middle. Germline lookup yields CDR1 MNHNS and CDR2 SASEGT. The CDR3 covers 15 residues. CDR3 nucleotides: TGTGCCAGCAGTGAAGACAGCTCTGGGGCCAACGTCCTGACTTTC. Amino acids: CASSEDSSGANVLTF.

The V gene is TRBV2, the J gene TRBJ2-3; 7 bases fit TRBD2. In germline, CDR1 is SNHLY, CDR2 FYNNEI. V lost 5 bases, J lost 0 bases, and 5 bases stayed unmatched. This CDR3 has 15 residues. The CDR3 sequence: CASSNQRGSTDTQYF. CDR3 DNA: TGTGCCAGCAGTAACCAGCGGGGAAGCACAGATACGCAGTATTTT.

This clone was detected only once. V and J are TRBV2 and TRBJ2-1, with 14 bases that match TRBD2. The CDR3 runs to 15 residues. CDR1 and CDR2 (germline): SNHLY, FYNNEI. The ends lost 6 bases at V and 3 bases at J; junction bases unmatched: 1. CDR3 coding DNA: TGTGCCAGCAGCGGGACTAGCGGGGGCTACAATGAGCAGTTCTTC. As protein: CASSGTSGGYNEQFF. The full variable domain, its missing parts supplied by reference TRBV2 and TRBJ2-1, is EPEVTQTPSHQVTQMGQEVILRCVPISNHLYFYWYRQILGQKVEFLVSFYNNEISEKSEIFDDQFSVERPDGSNFTLKIRSTKLEDSAMYFCASSGTSGGYNEQFFGPGTRLTVL.